These T cell receptor beta chains were read from a single sample in a study of T cells in narcolepsy. The assay was immunoSEQ multiplex PCR, and TCRdb's table has in-frame clones only and misses some. This repertoire shows about 40,000 clones, about 85% found once; its top ten account for about 1.5%. The material sequenced was CD45RA- memory CD4+ T cells from PBMCs. The receptors were gathered from a human donor with narcolepsy. Each CDR3 is given without its conserved first and last residue. The listing skips clone size in some rows; elsewhere it reads once, few, many or a size class.

>NA|TRBV29-1
SVRTGLNTEAF
>NA|TRBV19
ASSRGLYNSPLH
>NA|TRBV6-1
ASSVSDEQF
>NA|TRBV11-3
ASSLGRAGSDTQY
>NA|TRBV28
ASSPLQSPLH
>NA|TRBV7-3
ASSLGLSETQY
>few|TRBV6-5
ASKGGTGGEKLF
>few|TRBV19
ASSIIQGGWGNQPQH
>once|TRBV7-9
ASSLGSLRTYGYT
>NA|TRBV19
ASSIPSGGSRQRF
>NA|TRBV6-5
ASSYSSRGATTEAF
>NA|TRBV7-2
ASSPWENQPQH
>NA|TRBV2
ASSETPTTGLTSNVLT
>NA|TRBV9
ASGFDSPSGNTIY
>NA|TRBV15
ATSRTAGDPGYT
>NA|TRBV7-3
ASSLHGDRGNGYT
>NA|TRBV18
ASSKGLNTGELF
>NA|TRBV5-5
ASSTGLAGGWTGELF
>NA|TRBV5-5
ASSFLSSTGEQY
>NA|TRBV19
ASSIGLTENSPLH